Listed below are T cell receptor beta chains from one sample, sequenced in a study of blood T cell repertoires in COVID-19. Clones were read by immunoSEQ multiplex PCR, and TCRdb kept only the in-frame ones, dropping some. This table holds 150,000 to 250,000 clones, around 81% found once. The source material was PBMCs or T cells enriched from blood (not recorded which). The origin of the receptors is a man aged 40-49 years who had recovered from COVID-19. CDR3s leave out the opening cysteine and the closing phenylalanine or tryptophan. The order of the fields is D gene, J gene, V gene, CDR3 protein. The D gene is left open where the match is weak.

D: -; J: TRBJ1-6; V: TRBV3-1/TRBV3-2; CDR3: ASSQDRRYNSPLH
D: -; J: TRBJ1-3; V: TRBV10-3; CDR3: AISGAVSRGNTIY
D: TRBD1; J: TRBJ2-7; V: TRBV5-5; CDR3: ASSWDSHSYEQY
D: -; J: TRBJ1-1; V: TRBV7-9; CDR3: ASSQTAGNTEAF
D: TRBD1; J: TRBJ2-7; V: TRBV27; CDR3: ASSNHPPGGLD
D: -; J: TRBJ1-5; V: TRBV28; CDR3: ASIGGHNQPQH
D: TRBD1; J: TRBJ1-1; V: TRBV6-5; CDR3: ASSRDLTGLEAF
D: TRBD1; J: TRBJ2-7; V: TRBV29-1; CDR3: SVWTGSSYEQY
D: -; J: TRBJ2-3; V: TRBV6-1; CDR3: ASSEGAGDSDTQY
D: -; J: TRBJ2-5; V: TRBV5-1; CDR3: ASSLAGTQETQY
D: -; J: TRBJ1-1; V: TRBV11-2; CDR3: ASRVIRAGEAF
D: TRBD1; J: TRBJ2-7; V: TRBV2; CDR3: ASSGQGALYEQY
D: TRBD1; J: TRBJ2-3; V: TRBV10-3; CDR3: AISGGQGARLDTQY
D: -; J: TRBJ1-4; V: TRBV15; CDR3: ATSAAGRNEKLF
D: -; J: TRBJ1-4; V: TRBV5-8; CDR3: ASSLGASGYEKLF
D: -; J: TRBJ1-4; V: TRBV27; CDR3: ASSPGGGGNEKLF
D: -; J: TRBJ2-3; V: TRBV7-2; CDR3: ASSLLILTDTQY
D: -; J: TRBJ1-3; V: TRBV5-1; CDR3: ASSGGYGNTIY
D: TRBD1; J: TRBJ1-2; V: TRBV19; CDR3: ASSDRVGYGYT
D: TRBD2; J: TRBJ2-2; V: TRBV5-1; CDR3: ASSLDPSGGASGELF
D: -; J: TRBJ2-7; V: TRBV19; CDR3: ASAGTLFSYEQY
D: -; J: TRBJ1-2; V: TRBV5-1; CDR3: ASRAEKGYT
D: -; J: TRBJ1-1; V: TRBV7-3; CDR3: ASSPSGQRWDTEAF
D: TRBD2; J: TRBJ2-3; V: TRBV3-1/TRBV3-2; CDR3: ASSQAGGSRSTDTQY
D: TRBD1; J: TRBJ1-5; V: TRBV19; CDR3: ASKPGQGNQPQH
D: -; J: TRBJ1-1; V: TRBV7-6; CDR3: ASSSGGYTEAF
D: -; J: TRBJ1-2; V: TRBV1; CDR3: TSSPPQRQGAGGYT
D: -; J: TRBJ1-2; V: TRBV4-1; CDR3: ASSQDARGDGYT
D: -; J: TRBJ1-1; V: TRBV29-1; CDR3: SVPKDKGFMNTEAF
D: TRBD1; J: TRBJ2-4; V: TRBV3-1/TRBV3-2; CDR3: ASSLLQGRKSDIQY
D: -; J: TRBJ1-1; V: TRBV6-2/TRBV6-3; CDR3: ASSYSSSLTEAF
D: -; J: TRBJ1-3; V: TRBV28; CDR3: ASSAERGNTIY
D: TRBD1; J: TRBJ1-5; V: TRBV19; CDR3: ASNRGGYQPQH
D: -; J: TRBJ1-3; V: TRBV6-5; CDR3: ATYRASGNTIY
D: -; J: TRBJ1-2; V: TRBV11-2; CDR3: ASSSPGVNYGYT
D: -; J: TRBJ2-7; V: TRBV7-3; CDR3: ASSLNPSTGSEYYEQY
D: -; J: TRBJ1-2; V: TRBV4-1; CDR3: ASSQIFGPLNYGYT
D: TRBD1; J: TRBJ1-6; V: TRBV5-5; CDR3: ASSSPGQGYSPLH
D: TRBD2; J: TRBJ2-3; V: TRBV2; CDR3: ASTTTSGGSY
D: TRBD1; J: TRBJ2-1; V: TRBV24-1; CDR3: ATSAIGQGSNEQF
D: -; J: TRBJ2-2; V: TRBV4-3; CDR3: ASSPSGNTGELF